This T cell receptor (beta chain) stems from a study of T-cell reconstitution after alpha-beta-depleted transplantation in children (TCRdb year 2016). With regard to the full study: Using TCR repertoire profiling, the study followed T-cell immune reconstitution in a quantitative way in children after TCRalphabeta/CD19-depleted allogeneic hematopoietic cell transplantation.

Read against the paper, the sample's treatment or condition label means: allogeneic hematopoietic cell transplantation with graft depleted of TCRalphabeta T cells and CD19 B cells. The transplant recipients were children given TCRalphabeta/CD19-depleted allogeneic hematopoietic cell grafts. Overall study outcomes, separate from this receptor: In some patients, the high TCRbeta diversity seen at day 60 was put down to recipient T cells and intrathymic progenitors that had survived conditioning. About two months after transplant, the apparently early recovery of alphabetaT-cell counts reportedly depended on just several hundred clones that had expanded rapidly and came from non-depleted graft cells. Over the following months the frequencies of hyperexpanded clones went down, and after one year T-cell counts and TCRbeta diversity were mostly credited to newly produced T cells.

The receptor library was made with PCR. TCRdb names Illumina HiSeq 2500 as the instrument used. TCR library preparation used molecular barcoding, with unique molecular identifiers applied to normalize quantification of the TCRbeta repertoire. TCRdb took the public reads, trimmed them with fastp at Q25, ran MiXCR for clone calling and kept in-frame beta chains. CDR3 protein duplicates are merged, each entry listing the most common genes and DNA. The sample includes fewer than 750,000 distinct CDR3 sequences, with 25% to 30% observed a single time. The ten biggest clones cover 30% to 40% of the sample. Trimming removed 3 bases from V and 5 bases from J, leaving 4 bases between the germline ends. The CDR3 sequence holds 10 residues, the cysteine and phenylalanine included. CDR3 DNA is the only sequence kept; it has 30 bases, read in frame from the first base. CDR1 and CDR2 are read off the germline V gene as SQVTM and ANQGSEA.

Points on this clonotype: The target of this receptor is not known. Base qualities are not recorded, but no much larger clone differs from it by a single base.

Recombination connected TRBV29-1 to TRBJ2-5, with the D gene uncertain. The origin of this receptor is a boy younger than two with Wiskott-Aldrich syndrome, due to receive a stem cell transplant. Here the sequenced sample was PBMCs, taken before TCRalphabeta/CD19-depleted stem cell transplant. The nucleotides are TGCAGCGTTGATAGGGAGACCCAGTACTTC. This is translated as CSVDRETQYF. Extended through the reference TRBV29-1 and TRBJ2-5 proteins, this CDR3 yields the full variable domain: SAVISQKPSRDICQRGTSLTIQCQVDSQVTMMFWYRQQPGQSLTLIATANQGSEATYESGFVIDKFPISRPNLTFSTLTVSNMSPEDSSIYLCSVDRETQYFGPGTRLLVL.